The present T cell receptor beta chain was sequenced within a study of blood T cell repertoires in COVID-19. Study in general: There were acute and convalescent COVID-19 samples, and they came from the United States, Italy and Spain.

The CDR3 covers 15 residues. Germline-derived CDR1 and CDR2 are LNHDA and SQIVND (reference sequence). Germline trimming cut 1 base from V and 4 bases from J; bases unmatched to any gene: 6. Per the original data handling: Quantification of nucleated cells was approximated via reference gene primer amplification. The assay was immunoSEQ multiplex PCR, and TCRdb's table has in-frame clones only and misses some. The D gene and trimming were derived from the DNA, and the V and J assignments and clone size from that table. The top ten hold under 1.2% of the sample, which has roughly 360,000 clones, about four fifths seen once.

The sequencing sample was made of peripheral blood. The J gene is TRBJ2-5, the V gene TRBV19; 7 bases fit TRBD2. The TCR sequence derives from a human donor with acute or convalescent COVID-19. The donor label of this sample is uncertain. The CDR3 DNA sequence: TGTGCCAGTAGTATAGTCCCAGCGGGGCCAGAGACCCAGTACTTC. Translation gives CASSIVPAGPETQYF.